This T cell receptor beta chain was found in a study of neurological immune-mediated disorders. Time point specified: technical triplicate 2. The germline V gene has CDR1 KGHSH and CDR2 LQKENI. V was trimmed by 1 base and J by 3 bases, leaving 9 bases between them. The CDR3 sequence is 14 residues long. From the 5' RACE reads, TCRdb called clonotypes with MiXCR, one entry per CDR3 protein. The sample yields about 59,000 distinct CDR3 sequences, about 24% seen once. This chain links TRBV18 with TRBJ1-1, with no clear D. The receptor was derived from a man between 60 and 75 years old with HTLV-1-associated myelopathy (HAM/TSP). The material sequenced was PBMCs. CDR3 region: CASSPRQAYTEAFF. The CDR3 coding sequence is TGTGCCAGCTCACCACGTCAGGCCTACACTGAAGCTTTCTTT.